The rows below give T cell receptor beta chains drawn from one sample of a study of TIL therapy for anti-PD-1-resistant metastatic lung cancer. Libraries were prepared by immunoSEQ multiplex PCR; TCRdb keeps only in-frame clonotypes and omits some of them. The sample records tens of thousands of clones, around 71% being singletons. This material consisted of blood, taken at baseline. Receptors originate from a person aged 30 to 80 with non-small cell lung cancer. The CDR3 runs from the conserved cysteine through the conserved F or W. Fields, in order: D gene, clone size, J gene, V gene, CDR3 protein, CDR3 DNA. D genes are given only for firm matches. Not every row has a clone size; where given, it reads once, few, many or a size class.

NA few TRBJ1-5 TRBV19 CASSMGFRHTQMQPQHF TGTGCCAGTAGTATGGGGTTCAGACACACCCAAATGCAGCCCCAGCATTTT
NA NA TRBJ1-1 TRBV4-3 CASSQSQRNTEAFF TGCGCCAGCAGCCAAAGTCAGAGGAACACTGAAGCTTTCTTT
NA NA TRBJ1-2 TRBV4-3 CASSMGTRGGYGYTF TGCGCCAGCAGCATGGGGACGCGGGGTGGGTATGGCTACACCTTC
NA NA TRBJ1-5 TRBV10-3 CAISDVNQPQHF TGTGCCATCAGTGATGTGAATCAGCCCCAGCATTTT
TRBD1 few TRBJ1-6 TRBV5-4 CASSLEQGNSPLHF TGTGCCAGCAGCTTGGAACAGGGGAATTCACCCCTCCACTTT
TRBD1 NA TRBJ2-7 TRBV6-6 CASSYSTGVPNEQYF TGTGCCAGCAGTTACTCGACAGGGGTACCCAACGAGCAGTACTTC
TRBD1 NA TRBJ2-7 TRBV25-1 CASSDPEDRSDYEQYF TGTGCCAGCAGTGATCCTGAGGACAGGTCAGACTACGAGCAGTACTTC
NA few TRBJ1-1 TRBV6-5 CASIDSEAFF TGTGCCAGCATAGACAGCGAAGCTTTCTTT
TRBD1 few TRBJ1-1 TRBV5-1 CASTEQGASTEAFF TGCGCGAGCACCGAACAGGGGGCGAGCACTGAAGCTTTCTTT
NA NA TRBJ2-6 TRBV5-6 CASSLVQKAGANVLTF TGTGCCAGCAGCTTGGTACAGAAGGCTGGGGCCAACGTCCTGACTTTC
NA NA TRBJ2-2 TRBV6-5 CATARAGPNTGELFF TGTGCCACCGCAAGGGCGGGACCGAACACCGGGGAGCTGTTTTTT
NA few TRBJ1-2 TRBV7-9 CASSSGAAGVYGYTF TGTGCCAGCAGCTCCGGGGCGGCAGGGGTCTATGGCTACACCTTC
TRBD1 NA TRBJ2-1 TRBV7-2 CASSPQTGVRNEQFF TGTGCCAGCAGCCCGCAGACAGGGGTTAGGAATGAGCAGTTCTTC
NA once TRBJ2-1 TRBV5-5 CASSSSGDSYNEQFF TGTGCCAGCAGCTCATCGGGGGACAGCTACAATGAGCAGTTCTTC
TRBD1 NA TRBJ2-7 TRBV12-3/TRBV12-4 CASSSRQGAEQYF TGTGCCAGCAGTTCGCGACAGGGCGCCGAGCAGTACTTC
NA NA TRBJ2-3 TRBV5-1 CASSLADTSKGDTQYF TGCGCCAGCAGCTTGGCCGACACATCTAAAGGGGATACGCAGTATTTT
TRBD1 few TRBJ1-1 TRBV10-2 CASSTGGYTEAFF TGCGCCAGCAGCACAGGGGGTTATACTGAAGCTTTCTTT
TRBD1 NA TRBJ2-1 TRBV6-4 CASSAGTDYNEQFF TGTGCCAGCAGTGCCGGGACAGACTACAATGAGCAGTTCTTC
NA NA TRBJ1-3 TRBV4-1 CASSQDLFRGAGNTIYF TGCGCCAGCAGCCAAGATTTATTTCGGGGGGCTGGAAACACCATATATTTT
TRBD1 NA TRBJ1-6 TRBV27 CASSLRDSDNSPLHF TGTGCCAGCAGTTTACGGGACAGCGATAATTCACCCCTCCACTTT
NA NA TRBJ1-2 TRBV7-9 CASSLELLGAYGYTF TGTGCCAGCAGCTTGGAATTACTTGGGGCATATGGCTACACCTTC
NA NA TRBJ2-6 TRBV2 CASSERWRAPSGANVLTF TGTGCCAGCAGTGAAAGGTGGCGGGCACCCTCTGGGGCCAACGTCCTGACTTTC
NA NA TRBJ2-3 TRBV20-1 CSASGTDTQYF TGCAGTGCTAGTGGGACAGATACGCAGTATTTT
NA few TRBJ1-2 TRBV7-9 CASSLAAGTGYTF TGTGCCAGCAGCTTAGCGGCAGGGACTGGCTACACCTTC
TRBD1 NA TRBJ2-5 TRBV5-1 CASSLTWTGSQETQYF TGCGCCAGCAGCTTGACCTGGACAGGTTCGCAAGAGACCCAGTACTTC
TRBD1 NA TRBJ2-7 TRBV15 CATSRAPPGGLYEQYF TGTGCCACCAGCAGAGCACCCCCAGGGGGCCTCTACGAGCAGTACTTC
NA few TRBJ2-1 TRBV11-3 CASSLNRGGTYNEQFF TGTGCCAGCAGCTTAAATCGCGGAGGAACCTACAATGAGCAGTTCTTC
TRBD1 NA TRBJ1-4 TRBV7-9 CASSPGTGDQKLFF TGTGCCAGCAGCCCCGGGACAGGGGATCAAAAACTGTTTTTT
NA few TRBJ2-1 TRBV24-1 CASQGPSYNEQFF TGTGCCTCTCAGGGCCCCTCTTACAATGAGCAGTTCTTC
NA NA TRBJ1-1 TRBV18 CASSPAGNTEAFF TGTGCCAGCTCACCAGCAGGGAACACTGAAGCTTTCTTT
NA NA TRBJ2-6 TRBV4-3 CASSQGGWDSGANVLTF TGCGCCAGCAGCCAGGGGGGCTGGGATTCTGGGGCCAACGTCCTGACTTTC
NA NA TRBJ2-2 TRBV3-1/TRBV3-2 CASSYNTPGELFF TGTGCCAGCAGCTATAACACCCCCGGGGAGCTGTTTTTT
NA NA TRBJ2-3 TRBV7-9 CASSLAGTRRMTDTQYF TGTGCCAGCAGCTTAGCTGGGACTCGAAGAATGACAGATACGCAGTATTTT
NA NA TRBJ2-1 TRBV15 CATSRDNYGSDSRFF TGTGCCACCAGCAGAGATAACTATGGGTCTGATAGTCGGTTCTTC
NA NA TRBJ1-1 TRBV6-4 CASSDCGVYTEAFF TGTGCCAGCAGTGACTGCGGAGTATACACTGAAGCTTTCTTT
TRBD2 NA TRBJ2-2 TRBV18 CASSPSVAGVTGELFF TGTGCCAGCTCACCATCGGTAGCGGGGGTCACCGGGGAGCTGTTTTTT
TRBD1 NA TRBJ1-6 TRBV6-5 CASLNDREYNSPLHF TGTGCCAGCCTGAACGACAGGGAGTATAATTCACCCCTCCACTTT
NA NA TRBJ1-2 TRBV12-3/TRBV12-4 CATAGGYTF TGTGCCACCGCCGGTGGCTACACCTTC
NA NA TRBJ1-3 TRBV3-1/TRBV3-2 CASSQVPGTGNTIYF TGTGCCAGCAGCCAAGTGCCGGGAACTGGAAACACCATATATTTT
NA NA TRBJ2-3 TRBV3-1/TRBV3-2 CASSLGLLDTQYF TGTGCCAGCAGCCTAGGACTATTGGATACGCAGTATTTT
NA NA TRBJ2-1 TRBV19 CASSIAPTGFVNEQFF TGTGCCAGTAGTATAGCCCCAACCGGGTTTGTCAATGAGCAGTTCTTC
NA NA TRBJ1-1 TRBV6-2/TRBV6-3 CASSYRDGDTEAFF TGTGCCAGCAGTTACAGGGATGGGGACACTGAAGCTTTCTTT
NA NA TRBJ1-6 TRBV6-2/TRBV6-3 CASSPALIPQKSYGSPLHF TGTGCCAGCAGTCCAGCCCTTATTCCCCAGAAAAGCTATGGTTCACCCCTCCACTTT
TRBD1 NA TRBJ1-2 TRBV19 CASSVSGGELLAYGYTF TGTGCCAGTAGTGTCTCAGGGGGCGAGCTGTTGGCCTATGGCTACACCTTC
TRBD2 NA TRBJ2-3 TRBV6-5 CATRLAGAARETQYF TGTGCCACCCGACTAGCGGGGGCCGCCAGGGAGACGCAGTATTTT